Listed below are T cell receptor beta chains from one sample, sequenced in a study of blood T cell repertoires in COVID-19. The protocol was immunoSEQ multiplex PCR, while the TCRdb copy is restricted to in-frame clones and leaves out a portion. The repertoire holds 60,000 or so clones, with roughly 80% as singletons. The specimen was peripheral blood. Source of these receptors: a woman between 45 and 60 years old with active or convalescent COVID-19. The CDR3 runs from the conserved cysteine through the conserved F or W. A D gene is named only where the DNA matches it firmly. Clone size is stated in some rows and not others, as once, few, many or a class when expanded.

>TRBV18|.|TRBJ2-2|.
TGTGCCAGCTCACCACGTTCTCTGGCAGGGCACACCGGGGAGCTGTTTTTT
CASSPRSLAGHTGELFF
>TRBV7-2|.|TRBJ2-7|.
TGTGCCAGCAGCTTCGCCCCAACAGAGACCTACGAGCAGTACTTC
CASSFAPTETYEQYF
>TRBV24-1|.|TRBJ2-1|TRBD2
TGTGCCACCAGTGATTTGCAAGCGGGAGGGCCCCAAACACAGTTCTTC
CATSDLQAGGPQTQFF
>TRBV19|.|TRBJ2-7|.
TGTGCCAGTAGTATAGGGACTGGAACCTACGAGCAGTACTTC
CASSIGTGTYEQYF
>TRBV19|.|TRBJ1-5|.
TGTGCCAGTAGTATAAGGAAAGGGGGAAGGAGCAATCAGCCCCAGCATTTT
CASSIRKGGRSNQPQHF
>TRBV18|.|TRBJ1-1|.
TGTGCCAGCTCACGGACAGCCGGAGGCACTGAAGCTTTCTTT
CASSRTAGGTEAFF
>TRBV7-9|.|TRBJ2-3|TRBD2
TGTGCCAGCAGCCTCCCAGCGGGAGGGCCAGGAGATACGCAGTATTTT
CASSLPAGGPGDTQYF
>TRBV10-3|few|TRBJ1-5|.
TGTGCCATCAGTGAGTCAGGGAGAGGGAATCAGCCCCAGCATTTT
CAISESGRGNQPQHF
>TRBV6-6|.|TRBJ2-6|.
TGTGCCAGCAGTCCCTTTATCGGTGGGGCCAACGTCCTGACTTTC
CASSPFIGGANVLTF
>TRBV5-6|.|TRBJ2-1|.
TGTGCCAGCAGCTTGAGCAGGTTAGTTTCGAGTGAGCAGTTCTTC
CASSLSRLVSSEQFF
>TRBV7-2|.|TRBJ2-1|.
TGTGCCAGCAGCCCAGGGGGCGGGAGGGTAATAAATGAGCAGTTCTTC
CASSPGGGRVINEQFF
>TRBV6-6|.|TRBJ1-1|.
TGTGCCAGCAGTGACGTCAGGGGCACTGAAGCTTTCTTT
CASSDVRGTEAFF
>TRBV6-5|.|TRBJ2-7|.
TGTGCCAGCACCTCCGCGGGGGAGCAGTACTTC
CASTSAGEQYF
>TRBV14|.|TRBJ1-1|.
TGTGCCAGCAGCCGCAGTCGGAACACTGAAGCTTTCTTT
CASSRSRNTEAFF
>TRBV5-1|.|TRBJ1-2|.
TGCGCCAGCAGCCCCACCCTGGGGGGGGCCTATGGCTACACCTTC
CASSPTLGGAYGYTF
>TRBV10-3|.|TRBJ2-7|.
TGTGCCATCAGGGAGTCCCTCTCCTACGAGCAGTACTTC
CAIRESLSYEQYF
>TRBV29-1|.|TRBJ2-5|.
TGCAGCGTTGCGGAAACAGGGTCGGTCCAAGAGACCCAGTACTTC
CSVAETGSVQETQYF
>TRBV19|.|TRBJ2-7|.
TGTGCCAGTAGTATATCCATCGCTAGCTCCTACGAGCAGTACTTC
CASSISIASSYEQYF
>TRBV27|medium-sized|TRBJ2-7|TRBD1
TGTGCCAGCAGCGACAGGGAAGGGCGAGACGAGCAGTACTTC
CASSDREGRDEQYF
>TRBV12-3/TRBV12-4|.|TRBJ1-2|TRBD1
TGTGCCAGCACGACAGGGTTGAAGGGCTACACCTTC
CASTTGLKGYTF
>TRBV5-4|.|TRBJ2-3|TRBD1
TGTGCCACGAAGCGGGACAGGGGGCAACATACGCAGTATTTT
CATKRDRGQHTQYF
>TRBV2|.|TRBJ1-4|.
TGTGCCAGCAGCCTTAATGAAAAACTGTTTTTT
CASSLNEKLFF
>TRBV28|.|TRBJ1-1|.
TGTGCCAGCAGTTTAGGGGACTCGAACACTGAAGCTTTCTTT
CASSLGDSNTEAFF
>TRBV2|.|TRBJ1-6|.
TGTGCCAGCAGTCAGAATAATTCACCCCTCCACTTT
CASSQNNSPLHF
>TRBV7-3|.|TRBJ1-1|.
TGTGCCAGCAGCCCCGACAGGAGGAACACTGAAGCTTTCTTT
CASSPDRRNTEAFF
>TRBV3-1/TRBV3-2|once|TRBJ2-7|TRBD2
TGTGCCAGCAGTAACCCGAAGCGGGAAAGGTACGAGCAGTACTTC
CASSNPKRERYEQYF
>TRBV5-1|.|TRBJ1-6|.
TGCGCCAGCAGCCCGGGAGCTAATACACCCCTCCACTTT
CASSPGANTPLHF
>TRBV3-1/TRBV3-2|.|TRBJ1-5|.
TGTGCCAGCAGCCAAACGGGAACTCAGCCCCAGCATTTT
CASSQTGTQPQHF
>TRBV5-4|many|TRBJ1-1|.
TGTGCCAGCAGGTTGGGAGGAGGGAACACTGAAGCTTTCTTT
CASRLGGGNTEAFF
>TRBV7-9|.|TRBJ1-2|.
TGTGCCAGCAGCTCGGCGGGGGCGAGGGGCTACACCTTC
CASSSAGARGYTF
>TRBV4-3|.|TRBJ1-5|TRBD1
TGCGCCAGCAGCCAAGATATTCCCGGACAGGGTAGCAATCAGCCCCAGCATTTT
CASSQDIPGQGSNQPQHF
>TRBV6-5|.|TRBJ1-2|.
TGTGCCAGCACAAAATCAGAGACTAGCGGCTACACCTTC
CASTKSETSGYTF
>TRBV6-6|.|TRBJ2-1|.
TGTGCCAGCAGTTACCCCTTTGACAGGAATGAGCAGTTCTTC
CASSYPFDRNEQFF
>TRBV6-1|few|TRBJ1-1|.
TGTGCCAGCAGTGAGGCGGGGGCGGAATCCACTGAAGCTTTCTTT
CASSEAGAESTEAFF
>TRBV5-1|.|TRBJ2-1|.
TGCGCCAGCAGCTTGGGCTCCTACGATGAGCAGTTCTTC
CASSLGSYDEQFF
>TRBV6-1|.|TRBJ1-5|TRBD1
TGTGCCAGCAGTGAATCCAGGGGGGAGAGACAGCCCCAGCATTTT
CASSESRGERQPQHF
>TRBV10-2|few|TRBJ1-1|.
TGCGCCAGCACCACGGTGCAGGGCAGGGTGAACACTGAAGCTTTCTTT
CASTTVQGRVNTEAFF
>TRBV24-1|.|TRBJ2-7|TRBD2
TGTGCCACCAGTGATGTGACCGGGACTAGCGGGATTAACGAGCAGTACTTC
CATSDVTGTSGINEQYF
>TRBV24-1|.|TRBJ1-1|.
TGTGCCACCAGCCACGGACAGATGAACACTGAAGCTTTCTTT
CATSHGQMNTEAFF
>TRBV27|few|TRBJ1-5|TRBD1
TGTGCCAGCAGTAAACGGGGACAGGGGAGGGGGCAGCCCCAGCATTTT
CASSKRGQGRGQPQHF
>TRBV11-2|.|TRBJ2-1|TRBD1
TGTGCCAGCAGCTCCTGGACAGGCGGCAATGAGCAGTTCTTC
CASSSWTGGNEQFF
>TRBV24-1|.|TRBJ1-6|.
TGTGCCACCAGTGATTCGGGTTATAATTCACCCCTCCACTTT
CATSDSGYNSPLHF
>TRBV6-5|.|TRBJ1-1|TRBD1
TGTGCCAGCATCACCGGGACAGGGGCCGTCGAAGCTTTCTTT
CASITGTGAVEAFF
>TRBV14|once|TRBJ1-1|.
TGTGCCAGCAGCCCTTACTTACTCATGAACACTGAAGCTTTCTTT
CASSPYLLMNTEAFF
>TRBV5-1|.|TRBJ2-5|TRBD2
TGCGCCAGCAGCTCCGGGACTAGCGGGAATAGCGAGACCCAGTACTTC
CASSSGTSGNSETQYF
>TRBV19|.|TRBJ2-1|.
TGTGCCAGTAGTACACGACAGATAAACAATGAGCAGTTCTTC
CASSTRQINNEQFF